A single sample is the source of the 24 T cell receptor beta chains below, sequenced in a study of T cell repertoires in cytomegalovirus infection. TCRdb processed the reads anew with MiXCR; each CDR3 protein has one entry. This repertoire shows about 770,000 distinct CDR3 sequences, around 29% found once; its top ten account for around 12%. These receptors' targets are unknown. The sample in question was cultured CD8+ T cells from PBMCs, obtained from culture after CMV antigen stimulation. The receptors stem from a human donor in good health (CMV status not recorded). Some clones in this sample may be carry-over from other donors' samples.

The chain combines TRBV7-8 with TRBJ2-1; TRBD1 agrees at 10 bases. The germline gives CDR1 SGHVS, CDR2 FQNEAQ. The trim removed 3 bases at V and 4 bases at J, leaving 6 bases unmatched. This CDR3 has 16 amino acids. CDR3 DNA sequence: TGTGCCAGCAGCTTCTTACCGGGACAGGGGTACAATGAGCAGTTCTTC. Amino acids: CASSFLPGQGYNEQFF. Using reference TRBV7-8 and TRBJ2-1 for the parts outside the CDR3, the full variable domain is GAGVSQSPRYKVAKRGQDVALRCDPISGHVSLFWYQQALGQGPEFLTYFQNEAQLDKSGLPSDRFFAERPEGSVSTLKIQRTQQEDSAVYLCASSFLPGQGYNEQFFGPGTRLTVL.

This chain connects TRBV7-8 to TRBJ2-7; TRBD2 might be the D (6 bases). Germline loops: CDR1 SGHVS, CDR2 FQNEAQ. CDR3 size: 12 residues. Deletions cut 5 bases from V and 6 bases from J, with 11 bases between. Written as DNA, the CDR3 is TGTGCCAGCAGCCAGACTAGGATCGAGCAGTACGTC. Residues: CASSQTRIEQYV.

This clonotype was seen a few times. The chain links TRBV20-1 to TRBJ2-4; D possibly corresponds to TRBD1 (5 bases). The germline CDR1 and CDR2 sequences are DFQATT and SNEGSKA (reference sequence). The CDR3 runs 22 residues. V lost 4 bases, J lost 0 bases, and 34 bases lay in between. The CDR3 is CSANGREGEGRSAPLAKNIQYF. The CDR3, as DNA: TGCAGTGCTAACGGCCGTGAAGGGGAAGGTAGATCGGCCCCTTTAGCCAAAAACATTCAGTACTTC.

This clonotype has a count of ten or more. The chain couples TRBV7-6 to TRBJ1-5; D perhaps matches TRBD1 (6 bases). Germline CDR1 and CDR2: SGHVS and FNYEAQ. V lost 1 base and J 8 bases, leaving 12 bases between the germline ends. There are 14 residues in the CDR3. CDR3 sequence: CASSLGVGAKPQHF. The CDR3 bases are TGTGCCAGCAGCTTAGGAGTGGGGGCGAAGCCCCAGCATTTT.

The sample holds many counts of this clonotype. J is TRBJ2-2 and V is TRBV7-9; D could derive from TRBD1 or TRBD2 (5 bases each). Trimming took 5 bases from V and 0 from J, leaving 13 bases between them. The germline V gene encodes CDR1 SEHNR and CDR2 FQNEAQ (reference sequence). CDR3 size: 16 residues. CDR3 region: CASSPPGRTNTGELFF. The CDR3 coding sequence is TGTGCCAGCAGCCCCCCGGGACGGACGAACACCGGGGAGCTGTTTTTT.

The CDR3 nucleotides read TGCAGTGCTAGAAACAGGGTGAGCTCCTATAATTCACCCCTCCACTTT. This encodes CSARNRVSSYNSPLHF. This chain uses TRBV20-1 with TRBJ1-6; tentatively, D is TRBD1 (6 bases). V lost 2 bases, J lost 0 bases, and 11 bases lay in between. The CDR3 is 16 amino acids. Per germline, CDR1 DFQATT and CDR2 SNEGSKA (reference sequence).

This clonotype occurred many times. V and J are TRBV27 and TRBJ1-1, with D possibly matching TRBD1 (5 bases). Trimming took 3 bases from V and 0 from J, leaving 5 bases between them. CDR3 size: 13 residues. Germline values: CDR1 MNHEY, CDR2 SMNVEV (reference sequence). DNA for the CDR3: TGTGCCAGCAGTTTCAGGGTGAACACTGAAGCTTTCTTT. Its protein product is CASSFRVNTEAFF.

V usage is TRBV20-1 and J usage is TRBJ1-2; perhaps TRBD1 as D (6 bases). Germline values: CDR1 DFQATT, CDR2 SNEGSKA (reference sequence). The CDR3 has 11 residues. CDR3 protein: CGWRGDYGYTF. In nucleotides, the CDR3 is TGCGGGTGGAGGGGGGATTATGGCTACACCTTC.

V and J are TRBV12-3 or TRBV12-4 and TRBJ1-6; the D gene is possibly TRBD1 (5 bases). The CDR3 has 17 amino acids. Trimming shortened V by 7 bases and J by 3 bases, and 19 bases separated the two germline ends. CDR3 DNA sequence: TGTGCCAGCAAGGGAGACAGTCCCTACGACTATAATTCACCCCTCCACTTT. It encodes CASKGDSPYDYNSPLHF.

In nucleotides, the CDR3 is TGTGCCAGCAGCCAAGAAAGGAACCGCTACACCTTC. This translates into CASSQERNRYTF. The chain carries TRBV14 and TRBJ1-2; D not resolved. Germline assignment: CDR1 SGHDN and CDR2 FVKESK. Deletions cut 0 bases from V and 9 bases from J, with 8 bases between. CDR3 length: 12 amino acids.

This clonotype came up a few times. The V gene is TRBV5-5, the J gene TRBJ1-1; possible D gene TRBD1, 6 bases. The germline gives CDR1 SGHKS, CDR2 YYEKEE (reference sequence). The germline V and J ends were trimmed by 3 bases and 2 bases, with 17 bases remaining between them. There are 16 residues in the CDR3. The CDR3 DNA sequence: TGTGCCAGCAGCTATAACAGGGATGAGGGCAACACTGAAGCTTTCTTT. Encoded protein: CASSYNRDEGNTEAFF.

V is TRBV15 and J is TRBJ2-1; 8 positions match TRBD2. This CDR3 is 13 amino acids long. The trim removed 0 bases at V and 13 bases at J, leaving 5 bases unmatched. Per the germline V gene, CDR1 is LNHNV and CDR2 is YYDKDF (reference sequence). The CDR3 reads CATSRDVLAVQFF. The CDR3 nucleotides read TGTGCCACCAGCAGAGATGTACTAGCGGTTCAGTTCTTC.

Remarks on this clonotype: Since a much larger clone is just one base distant, this may be a read error. This sequence joins TRBV5-4 and TRBJ1-1; tentative D call: TRBD1 (6 bases). Trimming pared 5 bases from V and 1 base from J, leaving 15 bases between. The germline gives CDR1 SGHNT, CDR2 YYREEE (reference sequence). This CDR3 comprises 15 residues. This CDR3 is CASRGIGQKNTEAFF. The CDR3 DNA reads as TGTGCCAGCAGGGGCATCGGACAGAAGAACACTGAAGCTTTCTTT.

This clonotype was found many times. V usage is TRBV12-3 or TRBV12-4 and J usage is TRBJ2-3, with 9 bases identical to TRBD2. Losses at the gene ends were 6 bases for V and 2 bases for J; bases not matched to a gene: 9. The CDR3 covers 16 residues. The CDR3 bases are TGTGCCAGCAGCCCTTTTAGCGGGGGTAACACAGATACGCAGTATTTT. Translated: CASSPFSGGNTDTQYF.

This chain joins TRBV27 and TRBJ1-1; D is uncertain. Trimming took off 1 base at V and 0 bases at J, with 12 bases between the two ends. The germline V gene encodes CDR1 MNHEY and CDR2 SMNVEV (reference sequence). This CDR3 contains 16 residues. The CDR3 protein is CASSLFSGVLNTEAFF. The CDR3 DNA sequence: TGTGCCAGCAGTTTATTTTCGGGAGTCCTGAACACTGAAGCTTTCTTT.

The chain recombines TRBV12-3 or TRBV12-4 with TRBJ2-1; 9 nucleotides line up with TRBD2. This CDR3 region has 15 residues. Trimming took 7 bases from V and 9 from J; bases not matched to a gene: 13. The CDR3 loop is CASKGNVASGAEQFF. In DNA form, the CDR3 reads TGTGCCAGCAAAGGCAATGTAGCTAGCGGGGCTGAGCAGTTCTTC.

The chain employs TRBV20-1 and TRBJ1-5, with 9 positions matching TRBD1. From germline, CDR1 is DFQATT and CDR2 SNEGSKA (reference sequence). The CDR3 covers 16 residues. Losses at the gene ends were 0 bases for V and 4 bases for J; bases not matched to a gene: 7. CDR3 sequence (DNA): TGCAGTGCTAGAGATCCGGGACAGGGAAGGAATCAGCCCCAGCATTTT. Translation gives CSARDPGQGRNQPQHF.

The chain carries TRBV11-2 and TRBJ2-2; D is perhaps TRBD1 (6 bases). The length of the CDR3 is 13 residues. Deletions cut 8 bases from V and 0 bases from J, with 7 bases between. In germline, CDR1 is SGHAT, CDR2 FQNNGV. The CDR3 region has the DNA TGTGCCAGCGAGGGGGCGAACACCGGGGAGCTGTTTTTT. Amino acids: CASEGANTGELFF.

V usage is TRBV5-1 and J usage is TRBJ1-2; TRBD1 is a possible D gene (5 bases). The germline V gene encodes CDR1 SGHRS and CDR2 YFSETQ. Trimming stripped 4 bases from V and 1 base from J, with 20 bases between. The CDR3 spans 17 residues. The DNA for the CDR3 is TGCGCCAGCAGCCCACAGGAGAGAGGGAGTTTTAACTATGGCTACACCTTC. Protein sequence: CASSPQERGSFNYGYTF.

This chain links TRBV2 with TRBJ1-1; D uncertain. In germline, CDR1 is SNHLY, CDR2 FYNNEI. The CDR3 length is 13 residues. V was trimmed by 8 bases and J by 1 base, leaving 11 bases between them. CDR3 amino acids: CASRRTQNTEAFF. The CDR3 DNA sequence: TGTGCCAGCCGGAGGACCCAGAACACTGAAGCTTTCTTT.

This clonotype was counted a few times. V usage is TRBV27 and J usage is TRBJ1-4, with a possible D match to TRBD1 (5 bases). CDR3 length: 15 residues. The V gene's germline CDR1 is MNHEY and CDR2 SMNVEV (reference sequence). V was shortened by 1 base and J by 6 bases, with 12 bases between the two germline ends. Here the CDR3 reads CASSLWGIGDEKLFF. For the CDR3, the DNA is TGTGCCAGCAGTTTATGGGGCATCGGGGATGAAAAACTGTTTTTT.

The table lists this clonotype with many counts. The rearrangement joins TRBV7-2 to TRBJ1-1, with 9 bases aligning to TRBD1. Losses at the gene ends were 5 bases for V and 3 bases for J; bases not matched to a gene: 7. Germline V gene lookup returns CDR1 SGHTA and CDR2 FQGNSA. The CDR3 consists of 15 residues. CDR3 in amino acids: CASSPRDRVDTEAFF. The CDR3 DNA reads as TGTGCCAGCAGCCCCCGGGACAGGGTGGACACTGAAGCTTTCTTT.

This chain uses TRBV19 with TRBJ2-2, with 8 bases that match TRBD1. The V gene's germline CDR1 is LNHDA and CDR2 SQIVND (reference sequence). The CDR3 has 17 residues. J was trimmed by 4 bases and V by 5 bases; bases with no gene match: 12. The CDR3 bases are TGTGCCAGTAGTTTCCCCCGGGACAGGTTAGGCACCGGGGAGCTGTTTTTT. Protein sequence: CASSFPRDRLGTGELFF.

The CDR3 DNA is TGTGCCGGTTCAGGTGCTCCCGATGGTGGCTACACCTTC. Its translation is CAGSGAPDGGYTF. The rearrangement joins TRBV9 to TRBJ1-2; no firm D call. Germline loops: CDR1 SGDLS, CDR2 YYNGEE. The CDR3 has 13 residues. Trimming stripped 10 bases from V and 7 bases from J, with 20 bases between.